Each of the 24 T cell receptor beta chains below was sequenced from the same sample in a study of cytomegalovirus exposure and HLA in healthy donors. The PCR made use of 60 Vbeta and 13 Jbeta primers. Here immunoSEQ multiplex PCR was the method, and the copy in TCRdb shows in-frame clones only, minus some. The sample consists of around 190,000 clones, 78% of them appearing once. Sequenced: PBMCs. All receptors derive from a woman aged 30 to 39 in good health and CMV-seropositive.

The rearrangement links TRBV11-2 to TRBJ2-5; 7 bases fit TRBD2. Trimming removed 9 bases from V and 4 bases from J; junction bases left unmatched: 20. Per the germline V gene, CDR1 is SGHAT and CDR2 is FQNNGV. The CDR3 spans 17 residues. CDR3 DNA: TGTGCCAGTCAGCCCTACCCCAGGGCGGGGGAAGGAGAGACCCAGTACTTC. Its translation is CASQPYPRAGEGETQYF.

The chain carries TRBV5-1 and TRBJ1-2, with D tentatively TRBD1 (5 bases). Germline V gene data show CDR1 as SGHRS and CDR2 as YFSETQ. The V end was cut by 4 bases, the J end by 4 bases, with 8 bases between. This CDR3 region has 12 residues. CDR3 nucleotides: TGCGCCAGCAGCGGGGGGATCTATGGCTACACCTTC. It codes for CASSGGIYGYTF.

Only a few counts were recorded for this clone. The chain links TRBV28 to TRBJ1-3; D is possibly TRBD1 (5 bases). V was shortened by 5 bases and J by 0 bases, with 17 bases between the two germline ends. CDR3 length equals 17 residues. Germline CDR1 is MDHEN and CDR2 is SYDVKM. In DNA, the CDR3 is TGTGCCAGCAGTAAACCGGGACTCAGTATCTCTGGAAACACCATATATTTT. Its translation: CASSKPGLSISGNTIYF.

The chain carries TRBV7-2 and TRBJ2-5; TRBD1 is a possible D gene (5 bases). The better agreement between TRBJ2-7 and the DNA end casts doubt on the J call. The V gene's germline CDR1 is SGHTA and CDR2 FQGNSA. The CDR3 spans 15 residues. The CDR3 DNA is TGTGCCAGCAGCTTAGCGCCAGGGTTAGCCTACGAGCAGTACTTC. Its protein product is CASSLAPGLAYEQYF.

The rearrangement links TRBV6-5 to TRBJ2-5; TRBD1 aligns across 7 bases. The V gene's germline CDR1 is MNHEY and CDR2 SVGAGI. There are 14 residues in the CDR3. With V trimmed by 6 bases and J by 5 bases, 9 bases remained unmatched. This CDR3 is CASSLDRARETQYF. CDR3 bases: TGTGCCAGCAGCCTAGACAGGGCTCGGGAGACCCAGTACTTC.

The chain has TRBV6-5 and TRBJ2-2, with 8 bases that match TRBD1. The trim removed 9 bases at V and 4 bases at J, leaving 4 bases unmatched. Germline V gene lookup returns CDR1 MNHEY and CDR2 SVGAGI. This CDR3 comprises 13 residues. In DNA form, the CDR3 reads TGTGCCAGTAGCCAGGGGGCCACCGGGGAGCTGTTTTTT. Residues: CASSQGATGELFF.

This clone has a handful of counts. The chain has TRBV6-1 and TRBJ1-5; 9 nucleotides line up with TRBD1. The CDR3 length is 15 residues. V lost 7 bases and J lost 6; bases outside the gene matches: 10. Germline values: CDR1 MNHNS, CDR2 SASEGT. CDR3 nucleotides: TGTGCCAGCACGACGTCCGGGACAGGGTCTCAGCCCCAGCATTTT. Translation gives CASTTSGTGSQPQHF.

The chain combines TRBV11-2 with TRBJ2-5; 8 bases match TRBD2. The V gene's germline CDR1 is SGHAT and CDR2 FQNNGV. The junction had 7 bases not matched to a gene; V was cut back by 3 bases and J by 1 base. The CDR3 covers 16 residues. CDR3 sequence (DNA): TGTGCCAGCAGCTTTGGGGCGGGGGGCGGCCAAGAGACCCAGTACTTC. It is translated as CASSFGAGGGQETQYF.

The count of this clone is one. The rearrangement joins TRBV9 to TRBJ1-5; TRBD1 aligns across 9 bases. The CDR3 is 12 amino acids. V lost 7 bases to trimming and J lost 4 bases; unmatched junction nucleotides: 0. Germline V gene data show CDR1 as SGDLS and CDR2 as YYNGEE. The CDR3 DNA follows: TGTGCCAGCGGACAGGGGAATCAGCCCCAGCATTTT. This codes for CASGQGNQPQHF.

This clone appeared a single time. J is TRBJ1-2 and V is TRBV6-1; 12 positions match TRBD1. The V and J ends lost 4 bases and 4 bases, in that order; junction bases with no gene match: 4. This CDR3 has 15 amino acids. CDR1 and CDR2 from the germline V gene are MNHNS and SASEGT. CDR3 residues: CASSGGTGGTYGYTF. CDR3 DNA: TGTGCCAGCAGTGGGGGGACAGGGGGCACCTATGGCTACACCTTC.

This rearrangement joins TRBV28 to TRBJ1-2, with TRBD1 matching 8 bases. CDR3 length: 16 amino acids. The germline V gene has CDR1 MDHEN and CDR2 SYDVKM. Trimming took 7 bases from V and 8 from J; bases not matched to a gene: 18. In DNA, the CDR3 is TGTGCCAGCACCTTAGGGGGGCCAGGGGGCGCGTTGGGCTACACCTTC. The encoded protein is CASTLGGPGGALGYTF.

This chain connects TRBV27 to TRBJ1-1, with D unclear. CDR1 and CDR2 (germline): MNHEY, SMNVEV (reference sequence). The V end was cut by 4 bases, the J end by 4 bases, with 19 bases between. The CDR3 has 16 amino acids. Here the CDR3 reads CASSSPPRGRGTEAFF. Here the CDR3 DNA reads TGTGCCAGCAGTTCCCCCCCGAGAGGGCGTGGCACTGAAGCTTTCTTT.

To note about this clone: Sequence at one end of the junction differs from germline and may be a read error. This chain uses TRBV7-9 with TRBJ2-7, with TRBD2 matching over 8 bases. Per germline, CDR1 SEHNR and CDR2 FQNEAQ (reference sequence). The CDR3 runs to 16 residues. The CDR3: CSSSSPRSGGLYEQYF. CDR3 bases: TGTTCCAGCAGCTCCCCTCGGAGCGGGGGCCTATACGAGCAGTACTTC.

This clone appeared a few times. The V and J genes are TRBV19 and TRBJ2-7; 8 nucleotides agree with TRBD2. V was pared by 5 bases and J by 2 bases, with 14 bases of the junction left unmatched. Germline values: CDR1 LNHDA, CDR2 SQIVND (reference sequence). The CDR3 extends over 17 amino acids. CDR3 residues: CASSVQLSSGGAYEQYF. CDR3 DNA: TGTGCCAGTAGTGTTCAACTATCCTCGGGGGGGGCCTACGAGCAGTACTTC.

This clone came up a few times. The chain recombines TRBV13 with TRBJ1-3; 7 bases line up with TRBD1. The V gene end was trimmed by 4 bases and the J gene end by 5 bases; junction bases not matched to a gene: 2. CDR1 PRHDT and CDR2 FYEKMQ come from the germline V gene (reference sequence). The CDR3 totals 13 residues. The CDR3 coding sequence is TGTGCCAGCAGCTCGACAGGGCGAAACACCATATATTTT. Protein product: CASSSTGRNTIYF. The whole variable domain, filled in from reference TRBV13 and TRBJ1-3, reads AAGVIQSPRHLIKEKRETATLKCYPIPRHDTVYWYQQGPGQDPQFLISFYEKMQSDKGSIPDRFSAQQFSDYHSELNMSSLELGDSALYFCASSSTGRNTIYFGEGSWLTVV.

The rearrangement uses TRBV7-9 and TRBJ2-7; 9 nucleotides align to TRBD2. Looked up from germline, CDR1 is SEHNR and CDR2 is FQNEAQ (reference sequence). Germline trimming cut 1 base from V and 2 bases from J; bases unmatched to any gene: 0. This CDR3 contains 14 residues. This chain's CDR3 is CASSLERGAYEQYF. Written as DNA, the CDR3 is TGTGCCAGCAGCTTAGAGCGGGGGGCCTACGAGCAGTACTTC.

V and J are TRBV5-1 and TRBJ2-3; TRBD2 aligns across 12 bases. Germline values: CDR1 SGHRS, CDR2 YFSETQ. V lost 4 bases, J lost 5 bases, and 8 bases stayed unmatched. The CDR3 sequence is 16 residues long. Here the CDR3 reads CASSQGLAGSGDTQYF. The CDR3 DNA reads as TGCGCCAGCAGCCAAGGACTAGCGGGGAGCGGAGATACGCAGTATTTT. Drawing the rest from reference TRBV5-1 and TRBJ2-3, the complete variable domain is KAGVTQTPRYLIKTRGQQVTLSCSPISGHRSVSWYQQTPGQGLQFLFEYFSETQRNKGNFPGRFSGRQFSNSRSEMNVSTLELGDSALYLCASSQGLAGSGDTQYFGPGTRLTVL.

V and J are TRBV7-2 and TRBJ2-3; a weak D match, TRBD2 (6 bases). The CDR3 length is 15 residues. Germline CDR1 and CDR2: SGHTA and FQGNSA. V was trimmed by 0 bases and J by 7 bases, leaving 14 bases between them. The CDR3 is CASSLAGTLGNTQYF. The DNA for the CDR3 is TGTGCCAGCAGCTTAGCCGGGACTCTCGGGAATACGCAGTATTTT. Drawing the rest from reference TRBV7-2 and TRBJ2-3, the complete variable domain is GAGVSQSPSNKVTEKGKDVELRCDPISGHTALYWYRQSLGQGLEFLIYFQGNSAPDKSGLPSDRFSAERTGGSVSTLTIQRTQQEDSAVYLCASSLAGTLGNTQYFGPGTRLTVL.

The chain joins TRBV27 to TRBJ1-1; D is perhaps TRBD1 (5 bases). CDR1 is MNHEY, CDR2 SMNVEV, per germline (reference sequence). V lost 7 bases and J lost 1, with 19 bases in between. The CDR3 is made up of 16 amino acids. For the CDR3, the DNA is TGTGCCAGCACCCCAGGTGGGGCTGAACCGAACACTGAAGCTTTCTTT. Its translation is CASTPGGAEPNTEAFF.

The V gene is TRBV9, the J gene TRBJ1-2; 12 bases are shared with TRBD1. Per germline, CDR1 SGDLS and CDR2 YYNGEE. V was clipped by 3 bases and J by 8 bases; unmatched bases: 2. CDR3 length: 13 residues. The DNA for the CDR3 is TGTGCCAGCAGCGCCGGGACAGGGGGCGGCTACACCTTC. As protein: CASSAGTGGGYTF.

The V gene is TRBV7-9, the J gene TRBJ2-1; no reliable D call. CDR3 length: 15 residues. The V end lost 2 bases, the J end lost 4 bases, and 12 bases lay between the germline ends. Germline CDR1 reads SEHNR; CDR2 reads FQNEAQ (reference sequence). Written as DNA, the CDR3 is TGTGCCAGCAGCTTAAACAGATTAGATTACAATGAGCAGTTCTTC. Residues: CASSLNRLDYNEQFF.

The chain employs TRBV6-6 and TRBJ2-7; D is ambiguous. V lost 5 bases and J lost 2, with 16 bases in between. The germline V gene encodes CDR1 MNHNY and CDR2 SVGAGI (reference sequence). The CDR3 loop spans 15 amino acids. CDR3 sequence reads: CASSPRRSVPYEQYF. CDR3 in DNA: TGTGCCAGCAGTCCCCGTCGATCGGTCCCCTACGAGCAGTACTTC.

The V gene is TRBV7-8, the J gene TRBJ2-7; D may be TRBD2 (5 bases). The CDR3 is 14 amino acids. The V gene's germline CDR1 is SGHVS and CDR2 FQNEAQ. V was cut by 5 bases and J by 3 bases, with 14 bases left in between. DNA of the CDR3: TGTGCCAGCAGCAGAAAAGCGGCCTTCTACGAGCAGTACTTC. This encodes CASSRKAAFYEQYF.

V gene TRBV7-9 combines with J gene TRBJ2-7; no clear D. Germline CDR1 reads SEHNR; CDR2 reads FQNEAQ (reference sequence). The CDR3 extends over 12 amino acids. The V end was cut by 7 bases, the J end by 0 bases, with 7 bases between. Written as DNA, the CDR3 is TGTGCCAGCAACAATCCCTCCTACGAGCAGTACTTC. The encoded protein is CASNNPSYEQYF.